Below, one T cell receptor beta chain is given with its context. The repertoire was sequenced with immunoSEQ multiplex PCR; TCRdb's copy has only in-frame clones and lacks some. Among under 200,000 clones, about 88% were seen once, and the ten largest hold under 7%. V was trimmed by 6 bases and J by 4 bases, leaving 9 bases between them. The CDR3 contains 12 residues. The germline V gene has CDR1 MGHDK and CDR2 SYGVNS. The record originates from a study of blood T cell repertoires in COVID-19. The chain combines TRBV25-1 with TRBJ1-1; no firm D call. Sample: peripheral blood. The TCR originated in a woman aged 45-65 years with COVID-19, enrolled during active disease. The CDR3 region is CASREDSTEAFF. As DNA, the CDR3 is TGTGCCAGCAGGGAAGATAGCACTGAAGCTTTCTTT.